These 20 T cell receptor beta chains were sequenced from one sample in a study of blood T cell repertoires in COVID-19. The protocol was immunoSEQ multiplex PCR, while the TCRdb copy is restricted to in-frame clones and leaves out a portion. The sample shows roughly 180,000 clones, about 84% of them seen only once. Material for sequencing was peripheral blood. These receptors were taken from a human donor in a cohort sampled during active COVID-19.

The sample holds a few counts of this clone. V usage is TRBV29-1 and J usage is TRBJ1-4; TRBD1 agrees at 8 bases. With 2 bases clipped from V and 10 bases from J, the junction kept 6 bases outside the gene matches. The CDR3 extends over 13 amino acids. Germline V gene data show CDR1 as SQVTM and CDR2 as ANQGSEA. CDR3 coding DNA: TGCAGCGTTGAAATAGACAGGGGAGGAAAACTGTTTTTT. Translated: CSVEIDRGGKLFF.

Comment on this clone: The same CDR3 is also encoded by other DNA sequences in this sample. This chain connects TRBV3-1 (or the pseudogene TRBV3-2) to TRBJ1-3; D gene unclear. V was cut by 4 bases and J by 0 bases, with 10 bases left in between. The length of the CDR3 is 15 residues. Germline CDR1 and CDR2: LGHDT and YNNKEL (reference sequence). CDR3 nucleotides: TGTGCCAGCAGCCCGAGGCAGCTCTCTGGAAACACCATATATTTT. Its translation: CASSPRQLSGNTIYF.

The CDR3 loop is CASLTSRSVLTF. Written as DNA, the CDR3 is TGTGCTAGCCTCACTAGTCGTTCCGTCCTGACTTTC. V is TRBV7-7 and J is TRBJ2-6, with D possibly being TRBD2 (5 bases). Per germline, CDR1 SSHAT and CDR2 FNYEAQ (reference sequence). The CDR3 is made up of 12 amino acids. Looking up the rest from reference TRBV7-7 and TRBJ2-6 gives the full variable domain: GAGVSQSPRYKVTKRGQDVTLRCDPISSHATLYWYQQALGQGPEFLTYFNYEAQPDKSGLPSDRFSAERPEGSISTLTIQRTEQRDSAMYRCASLTSRSVLTFGAGSRLTVL.

The rearrangement links TRBV13 to TRBJ2-1; 7 bases are a match to TRBD2. The J segment lost 6 bases and the V segment lost 1 base, leaving 3 bases of the junction unmatched. The germline gives CDR1 PRHDT, CDR2 FYEKMQ (reference sequence). CDR3 length equals 14 residues. CDR3 sequence (DNA): TGTGCCAGCAGCTTAGTTGCGGGGGTCAATGAGCAGTTCTTC. Its protein is CASSLVAGVNEQFF.

The V and J genes are TRBV18 and TRBJ1-2; 7 bases line up with TRBD1. The CDR3 sequence is 16 residues long. V lost 0 bases, J lost 5 bases, and 9 bases stayed unmatched. Germline loops: CDR1 KGHSH, CDR2 LQKENI. DNA of the CDR3: TGTGCCAGCTCACCACCGCCTGGACAGGCCCGTTATGGCTACACCTTC. It codes for CASSPPPGQARYGYTF.

The chain joins TRBV27 to TRBJ2-7, with 7 bases identical to TRBD2. The CDR3 contains 13 residues. Germline V gene sequence: CDR1 MNHEY, CDR2 SMNVEV (reference sequence). With 7 bases clipped from V and 3 bases from J, the junction kept 6 bases outside the gene matches. The CDR3 protein is CASTTREGYEQYF. The CDR3 coding sequence is TGTGCCAGCACCACCAGGGAGGGCTACGAGCAGTACTTC.

This clone was observed once. CDR3 protein: CASSHYDRGLSYEQYF. In DNA, the CDR3 is TGCGCCAGCAGTCACTACGACAGGGGGCTCTCCTACGAGCAGTACTTC. The chain uses TRBV23-1 and TRBJ2-7; 10 bases map to TRBD1. TRBV23-1 qualifies as an ORF whose function is uncertain. The CDR3 totals 16 residues. After removal of 3 bases from V and 0 bases from J, the junction contained 5 bases not matched to a gene.

The chain combines TRBV4-1 with TRBJ2-3, with TRBD1 identical over 9 bases. The length of the CDR3 is 16 residues. The V segment lost 3 bases and the J segment 4 bases; nucleotides outside the gene matches: 8. The V gene's germline CDR1 is MGHRA and CDR2 YSYEKL. The chain's CDR3 is CASSHVQGAMADTQYF. The CDR3 DNA reads TGCGCCAGCAGCCATGTACAGGGGGCCATGGCAGATACGCAGTATTTT.

In this sample, this clone turned up a few times. V usage is TRBV30 and J usage is TRBJ1-3; the D gene is possibly TRBD1 (5 bases). Trimming shortened V by 3 bases and J by 2 bases, and 8 bases separated the two germline ends. The germline gives CDR1 GTSNPN, CDR2 SVGIG (reference sequence). This CDR3 is built from 13 residues. CDR3 nucleotide sequence: TGTGCCTGGAGCACAGGTGCTGGAAACACCATATATTTT. It codes for CAWSTGAGNTIYF.

This chain connects TRBV5-4 to TRBJ2-7; D gene uncertain. CDR3 length: 13 residues. V gave up 3 bases and J gave up 5 bases, with 12 bases separating them. The germline V gene has CDR1 SGHNT and CDR2 YYREEE (reference sequence). The CDR3 reads CASSSQVRDEQYF. The CDR3 bases are TGTGCCAGCAGCTCCCAGGTGCGCGACGAGCAGTACTTC.

The chain carries TRBV3-1 (or the pseudogene TRBV3-2) and TRBJ2-5, with 7 bases matching TRBD1. Germline CDR1 and CDR2: LGHDT and YNNKEL (reference sequence). The CDR3 is 19 amino acids. The trim removed 4 bases at V and 4 bases at J, leaving 21 bases unmatched. The CDR3 DNA is TGTGCCAGCAGCCCCCAAAACAGGGGTGAGCCCCGGGGTCGAGAGACCCAGTACTTC. Translated: CASSPQNRGEPRGRETQYF.

The chain links TRBV20-1 to TRBJ1-2; no firm D call. Per germline, CDR1 DFQATT and CDR2 SNEGSKA (reference sequence). Trimming removed 3 bases from V and 4 bases from J, with 9 bases in between. CDR3 size: 12 residues. CDR3 nucleotides: TGCAGTGCTAGTGGGCAATCCTATGGCTACACCTTC. As protein: CSASGQSYGYTF.

For this clone: In the same sample, other DNA sequences code for this CDR3. The rearrangement links TRBV6-5 to TRBJ1-5; D is unresolved. The V gene's germline CDR1 is MNHEY and CDR2 SVGAGI. Trimming took off 6 bases at V and 1 base at J, with 4 bases between the two ends. The length of the CDR3 is 12 residues. The CDR3: CASRQSNQPQHF. CDR3 bases: TGTGCCAGCAGACAGAGCAATCAGCCCCAGCATTTT.

This chain uses TRBV19 with TRBJ1-2; D uncertain. This CDR3 spans 15 amino acids. Per the germline V gene, CDR1 is LNHDA and CDR2 is SQIVND (reference sequence). Trimming shortened V by 4 bases and J by 7 bases, and 19 bases separated the two germline ends. In nucleotides, the CDR3 is TGTGCCAGTAGTAAACCCCCTTCCGGGCGGGGTGGCTACACCTTC. Its translation is CASSKPPSGRGGYTF.

This clone was counted only a few times. The J gene is TRBJ2-5, the V gene TRBV6-5; D may be TRBD1 (6 bases). The CDR3 totals 13 residues. CDR1 and CDR2 from the germline V gene are MNHEY and SVGAGI. The germline V and J ends were trimmed by 11 bases and 7 bases, with 20 bases remaining between them. CDR3 sequence reads: CAAAGALRGTQYF. The CDR3 nucleotides are TGTGCCGCGGCAGGGGCGTTGCGAGGGACCCAGTACTTC.

The chain recombines TRBV19 with TRBJ2-1; 8 nucleotides align to TRBD1. Trimming removed 3 bases from V and 7 bases from J; junction bases left unmatched: 11. CDR1 and CDR2 (germline): LNHDA, SQIVND (reference sequence). CDR3 length: 16 residues. CDR3 loop: CASSIGPGGAGNEQFF. The CDR3 DNA is TGTGCCAGTAGTATCGGCCCAGGGGGCGCTGGGAATGAGCAGTTCTTC.

This chain joins TRBV12-3 or TRBV12-4 and TRBJ2-7; 7 bases match TRBD2. This CDR3 spans 13 amino acids. With V trimmed by 0 bases and J by 7 bases, 3 bases remained unmatched. The CDR3 sequence is CASSLASGYEQYF. CDR3 DNA sequence: TGTGCCAGCAGTTTAGCTAGCGGGTATGAGCAGTACTTC.

This CDR3 reads CASSYEGGLNTEAFF. CDR3 bases: TGTGCCAGCAGTTACGAAGGGGGCCTCAACACTGAAGCTTTCTTT. The chain links TRBV6-5 to TRBJ1-1, with TRBD1 matching over 7 bases. The J segment lost 2 bases and the V segment lost 2 bases, leaving 5 bases of the junction unmatched. The CDR3 has 15 residues. Per the germline V gene, CDR1 is MNHEY and CDR2 is SVGAGI.

The chain is built from TRBV6-5 and TRBJ2-3, with 10 bases matching TRBD2. CDR1 and CDR2 (germline): MNHEY, SVGAGI. This CDR3 spans 15 amino acids. J lost 2 bases, V lost 6 bases, and 5 bases had no gene match. For the CDR3, the DNA is TGTGCCAGCAGCCCGACTAGCGGGCCCACAGATACGCAGTATTTT. Amino acids: CASSPTSGPTDTQYF.

The J gene is TRBJ1-2, the V gene TRBV4-2, with D uncertain. Trimming took off 4 bases at V and 7 bases at J, with 19 bases between the two ends. The CDR3 has 15 residues. CDR1 is LGHNA, CDR2 YNFKEQ, per germline. The CDR3 reads CASSPREDPTVGYTF. The DNA for the CDR3 is TGTGCCAGCAGCCCTCGCGAGGATCCTACGGTTGGCTACACCTTC.